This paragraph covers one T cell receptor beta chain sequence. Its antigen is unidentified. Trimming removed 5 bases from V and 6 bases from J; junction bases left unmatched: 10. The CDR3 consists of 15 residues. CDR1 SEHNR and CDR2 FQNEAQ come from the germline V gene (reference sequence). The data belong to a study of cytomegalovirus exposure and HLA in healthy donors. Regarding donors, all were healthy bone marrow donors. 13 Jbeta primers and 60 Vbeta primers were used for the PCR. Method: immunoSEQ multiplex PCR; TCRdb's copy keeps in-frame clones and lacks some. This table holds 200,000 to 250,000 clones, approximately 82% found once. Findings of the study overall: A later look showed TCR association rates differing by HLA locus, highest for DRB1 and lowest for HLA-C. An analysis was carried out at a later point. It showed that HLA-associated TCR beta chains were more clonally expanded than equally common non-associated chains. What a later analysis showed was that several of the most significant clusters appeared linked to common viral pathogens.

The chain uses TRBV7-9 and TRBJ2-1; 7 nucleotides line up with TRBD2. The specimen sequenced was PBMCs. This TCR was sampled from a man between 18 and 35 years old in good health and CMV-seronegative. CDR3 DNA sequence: TGTGCCAGCAGCCCCGGGACTACAAAGTCCAATGAGCAGTTCTTC. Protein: CASSPGTTKSNEQFF.